This entry is about one T cell receptor beta chain. Its target is not known. V was trimmed by 6 bases and J by 0 bases, leaving 12 bases between them. The CDR3 consists of 15 residues. The germline V gene has CDR1 MDHEN and CDR2 SYDVKM. The sample belongs to a study of OX40 agonist ivuxolimab in advanced cancers. Regarding the study as a whole: On average, CD8+ T cells showed a greater number of expanded clones than CD4+. Among the lowest peripheral clonal expansion occurred in 0.1-3.0 mg/kg partial responders. At 0.1 to 3.0 mg/kg, CD4+ and CD8+ blood T cells expanded clonally by week 6.

Blood was sampled at baseline, cycle 4 day 1, and cycle 7 day 1. Only in-frame clones appear in the TCRdb table, and some are missing; sequencing was by immunoSEQ multiplex PCR. Here the sample spans around 50,000 clones, approximately 94% being singletons. The TCR was taken from an adult with an advanced solid tumor such as melanoma, head and neck, liver or kidney cancer. The chain recombines TRBV28 with TRBJ2-1; weak D call: TRBD2 (5 bases). The sample consisted of CD4+ or CD8+ T cells sorted from blood, taken in a trial of the OX40 agonist ivuxolimab. CDR3 sequence: CASSRGLSSYNEQFF. In DNA form, the CDR3 reads TGTGCCAGCAGCCGGGGTCTAAGCTCCTACAATGAGCAGTTCTTC.